The sample holds a few counts of the clone carrying this T cell receptor (beta chain). V was trimmed by 9 bases and J by 0 bases, leaving 16 bases between them. The CDR3 runs 15 residues. Germline values: CDR1 SGHNT, CDR2 YYREEE (reference sequence). This specimen comes from a study of blood T cell repertoires in COVID-19. Study-wide background: Samples representing acute and convalescent COVID-19 were sourced from the United States, Italy and Spain.

Profiled with immunoSEQ multiplex PCR; TCRdb holds only in-frame clones, not every one. The sample includes about 220,000 clones, about 85% seen only once; the top ten take 20%. Sequenced sample: peripheral blood. This chain connects TRBV5-4 to TRBJ1-3; D is perhaps TRBD1 (6 bases). This receptor was obtained from a man aged 25-40 years with active or convalescent COVID-19. In DNA, the CDR3 is TGTGCCATGGGGGGGCCAGGAAGCTCTGGAAACACCATATATTTT. This gives the protein CAMGGPGSSGNTIYF.